The sequence of this TCR beta chain was determined in a study of blood T cell repertoires in COVID-19. Looking at the study overall: The study drew acute and convalescent COVID-19 samples from the United States, Italy and Spain.

Those enrolled in Seattle joined during active infection and were followed longitudinally afterward. This CDR3 spans 14 amino acids. The V and J ends lost 6 bases and 0 bases, in that order; junction bases with no gene match: 2. Germline CDR1 and CDR2: LNHDA and SQIVND (reference sequence). In the original processing: Amplification of reference gene primers provided the estimated nucleated cell counts. TCRdb's copy holds only in-frame clones and misses some; the assay was immunoSEQ multiplex PCR. V and J calls plus clone size are reproduced from that table; the DNA served to infer D and trimming. The repertoire holds roughly 160,000 clones, with around 87% as singletons.

V gene TRBV19 combines with J gene TRBJ1-1; 9 bases map to TRBD1. The sequenced sample was peripheral blood. The sequence came from a woman in her 70s with COVID-19, enrolled during active disease. The CDR3 reads CASRDRGMNTEAFF. The CDR3 DNA follows: TGTGCCAGTAGGGACAGGGGAATGAACACTGAAGCTTTCTTT.